The next 5 T cell receptor beta chains were all read from a single sample in a study of CD8 T cells in ankylosing spondylitis. TCRdb reanalysed the 5' RACE reads using MiXCR and keeps one entry per CDR3 protein. The sample includes more than 600,000 distinct CDR3 sequences, roughly 19% of them seen just once. Study outcomes and limitations: What seemed typical of ankylosing spondylitis blood was a TCR beta motif built from fewer than ten highly homologous variants.

These receptors have no known antigen. Sequenced sample: blood, either unsorted or a sorted T cell fraction (not recorded which). These receptors came from a male donor with ankylosing spondylitis.

Only a few counts were recorded for this clonotype. The rearrangement uses TRBV29-1 and TRBJ2-7, with 8 positions matching TRBD1. The ends lost 3 bases at V and 0 bases at J; junction bases unmatched: 7. Germline V CDR1 and CDR2: SQVTM, ANQGSEA. This CDR3 has 15 amino acids. This CDR3 reads CSVETGTGLSYEQYF. In DNA, the CDR3 is TGCAGCGTTGAGACCGGGACAGGTCTCTCCTACGAGCAGTACTTC.

This clonotype appeared once. The J gene is TRBJ2-7, the V gene TRBV7-2; D unclear. Germline V gives CDR1 SGHTA, CDR2 FQGNSA. V was pared by 7 bases and J by 4 bases, with 23 bases between. The CDR3 consists of 16 residues. DNA for the CDR3: TGTGCCAGCACCCCCTCGATAGTGGCAGTTCTATACGAGCAGTACTTC. Protein product: CASTPSIVAVLYEQYF.

V usage is TRBV15 and J usage is TRBJ1-6; D is unclear. Germline lookup yields CDR1 LNHNV and CDR2 YYDKDF (reference sequence). Trimming removed 0 bases at V and 8 bases at J, with 5 bases between. The CDR3 has 13 residues. The DNA for the CDR3 is TGTGCCACCAGCAGAGATAGGGATTCACCCCTCCACTTT. Residues: CATSRDRDSPLHF.

The chain recombines TRBV7-3 with TRBJ1-5; D might be TRBD1 (5 bases). Trimming cost V 8 bases and J 7 bases, with 12 bases left between them. The CDR3 contains 12 residues. CDR1 and CDR2 from the germline V gene are SGHTA and FQGTGA. The CDR3: CASSRAPQPQHF. For the CDR3, the DNA is TGTGCCAGCTCCAGGGCCCCCCAGCCCCAGCATTTT.

This clonotype has a handful of counts. One junction end does not reproduce the germline sequence, and a read error may be involved. The chain couples TRBV25-1 to TRBJ2-7, with 10 bases matching TRBD1. CDR1 is MGHDK and CDR2 is SYGVNS in the germline V gene. This CDR3 has 10 amino acids. The CDR3 DNA is TGTGCCAGCCCGGAGGACAGGGGGGGCTTC. Its protein is CASPEDRGGF.